A single sample gave rise to the 2 T cell receptor beta chains below, sequenced in a study of shared clonotypes between healthy human individuals. Method: immunoSEQ multiplex PCR; TCRdb's copy keeps in-frame clones and lacks some. The profile shows approximately 740,000 clones, 80% to 95% of them singletons. Terminally differentiated effector memory CD45RA+ cells were excluded by CCR7 positive selection of CD45RO-negative cells. The specimen sequenced was naive CD8+ T cells sorted from blood. These receptors all stem from a young man in good health.

V gene TRBV27 combines with J gene TRBJ2-7; the D call may be TRBD1 or TRBD2 (5 bases each). V was pared by 3 bases and J by 6 bases, with 15 bases between. The CDR3 sequence is 14 residues long. The V gene's germline CDR1 is MNHEY and CDR2 SMNVEV (reference sequence). CDR3 nucleotide sequence: TGTGCCAGCAGTTTTCCCGGGACGACCGGCGAGCAGTACTTC. Residues: CASSFPGTTGEQYF.

The chain employs TRBV10-3 and TRBJ2-1, with 10 bases matching TRBD2. Germline V gene lookup returns CDR1 ENHRY and CDR2 SYGVKD. The CDR3 sequence is 14 residues long. V shed 4 bases, J shed 6 bases, and the junction held 3 bases outside the gene matches. The CDR3 coding sequence is TGTGCCATCAGTGGGGCTAGCGGGGGCAATGAGCAGTTCTTC. Amino acid sequence: CAISGASGGNEQFF.